The TCR beta chain described here comes from a study of beta chain features in type 1 diabetes. About this clone itself: What it binds is not known.

General study points: The naive, central memory and Treg TCRB repertoires of patients appeared to be more similar to one another than those of healthy donors. HLA influence on TCRB rearrangement stayed unresolved here.

Averaging approximately 0.11 L, one heparinised blood draw was given by each donor. CDR3 length: 15 residues. The V gene's germline CDR1 is SGDLS and CDR2 YYNGEE. Trimming removed 5 bases from V and 9 bases from J; junction bases left unmatched: 11. As every portion of the isolated RNA was reverse transcribed, the sequencing read expressed TCRB transcripts. Libraries were prepared by immunoSEQ multiplex PCR; TCRdb keeps only in-frame clonotypes and omits some of them. The top ten hold 0.03% to 0.04% of the sample, which has 350,000 to 450,000 clones, approximately 15% seen once. The source of this sequence is a man aged 25 to 40 in good health. V usage is TRBV9 and J usage is TRBJ2-1; the match to TRBD1 covers 10 bases. Sequencing was carried out using naive CD4+ T cells from blood. In DNA, the CDR3 is TGTGCCAGCAGTCGACCGGGACAGGGGCTCGGTGAGCAGTTCTTC. Translating gives CASSRPGQGLGEQFF.